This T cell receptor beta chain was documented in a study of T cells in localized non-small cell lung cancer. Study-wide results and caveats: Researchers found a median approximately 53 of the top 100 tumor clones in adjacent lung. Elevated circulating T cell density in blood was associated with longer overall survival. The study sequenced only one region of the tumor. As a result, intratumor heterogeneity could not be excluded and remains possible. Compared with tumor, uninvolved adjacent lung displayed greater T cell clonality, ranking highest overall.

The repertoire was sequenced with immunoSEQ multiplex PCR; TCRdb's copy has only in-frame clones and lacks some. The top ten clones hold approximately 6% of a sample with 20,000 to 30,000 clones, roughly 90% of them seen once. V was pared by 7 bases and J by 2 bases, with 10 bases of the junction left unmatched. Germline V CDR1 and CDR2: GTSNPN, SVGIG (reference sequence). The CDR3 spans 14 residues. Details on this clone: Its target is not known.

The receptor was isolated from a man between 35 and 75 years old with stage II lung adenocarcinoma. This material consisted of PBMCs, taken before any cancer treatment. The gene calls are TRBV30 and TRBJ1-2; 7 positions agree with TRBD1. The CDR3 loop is CASPRLQGNYGYTF. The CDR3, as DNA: TGTGCCTCCCCAAGACTACAGGGGAACTATGGCTACACCTTC.